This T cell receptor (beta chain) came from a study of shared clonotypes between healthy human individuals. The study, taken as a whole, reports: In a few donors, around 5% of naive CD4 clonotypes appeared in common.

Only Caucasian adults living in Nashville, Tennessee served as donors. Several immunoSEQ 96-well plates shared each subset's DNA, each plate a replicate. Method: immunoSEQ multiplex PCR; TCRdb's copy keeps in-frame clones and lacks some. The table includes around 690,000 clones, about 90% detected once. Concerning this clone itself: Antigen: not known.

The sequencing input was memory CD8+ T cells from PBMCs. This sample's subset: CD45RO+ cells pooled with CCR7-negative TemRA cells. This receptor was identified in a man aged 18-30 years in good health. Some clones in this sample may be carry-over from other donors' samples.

CDR3 sequence: CAISETLISGSVISYEQYF. Written as DNA, the CDR3 is TGTGCCATCAGTGAGACCCTAATTAGCGGGTCTGTAATCTCCTACGAGCAGTACTTC. J is TRBJ2-7 and V is TRBV10-3; TRBD2 matches 7 bases. Per germline, CDR1 ENHRY and CDR2 SYGVKD. V was pared by 2 bases and J by 0 bases, with 16 bases of the junction left unmatched. The CDR3 runs to 19 residues.